This passage covers 4 T cell receptor beta chains from one sample sequenced in a study of T cells in Graves' hyperthyroidism and ophthalmopathy. What was amplified from RNA transcripts were TCR beta CDR3 regions. Primed by the HTBI set, a first-round RT-PCR was run on the TCR CDR3. Via MiXCR, TCRdb re-called the multiplex PCR reads, giving one row per CDR3 protein. The profile shows a few hundred thousand distinct CDR3 sequences, around 16% of them singletons. The source material was blood. These TCRs come from a woman aged 25 to 39 with Graves' hyperthyroidism.

This clonotype was picked up many times. The rearrangement links TRBV7-2 to TRBJ2-7, with 9 bases that match TRBD1. Losses at the gene ends were 1 base for V and 4 bases for J; bases not matched to a gene: 2. From germline, CDR1 is SGHTA and CDR2 FQGNSA. The CDR3 length is 14 residues. The CDR3 DNA sequence: TGTGCCAGCAGCTTAGGGGACAGGGAGTACGAGCAGTACTTC. Translation: CASSLGDREYEQYF.

This clonotype was detected ten times or more. The V gene is TRBV12-3 or TRBV12-4, the J gene TRBJ2-2; D gene uncertain. V lost 8 bases to trimming and J lost 6 bases, with 10 bases between them. The length of the CDR3 is 12 residues. DNA of the CDR3: TGTGCCAGCCGACCGCCAGCCGGGGAGCTGTTTTTT. Encoded protein: CASRPPAGELFF.

Comment on this clonotype: This may be a read error: a much more frequent sequence differs by one nucleotide. The chain is built from TRBV6-1 and TRBJ2-1, with unresolved D. The V gene's germline CDR1 is MNHNS and CDR2 SASEGT. The length of the CDR3 is 16 residues. The CDR3 coding sequence is TGTGCCAGCAGTGACCACCGGTTGAGCTCCTACAATGAGCAGCTCTTC. Its protein product is CASSDHRLSSYNEQLF.

The table lists this clonotype with many counts. V and J are TRBV7-3 and TRBJ2-7, with D tentatively TRBD2 (6 bases). The germline CDR1 and CDR2 sequences are SGHTA and FQGTGA. The germline V and J ends were trimmed by 3 bases and 9 bases, with 21 bases remaining between them. This CDR3 contains 15 residues. CDR3 bases: TGTGCCAGCAGCTTCGGACCGGGGGAAGAGGTGTGGCAGTACTTC. Amino acids: CASSFGPGEEVWQYF.